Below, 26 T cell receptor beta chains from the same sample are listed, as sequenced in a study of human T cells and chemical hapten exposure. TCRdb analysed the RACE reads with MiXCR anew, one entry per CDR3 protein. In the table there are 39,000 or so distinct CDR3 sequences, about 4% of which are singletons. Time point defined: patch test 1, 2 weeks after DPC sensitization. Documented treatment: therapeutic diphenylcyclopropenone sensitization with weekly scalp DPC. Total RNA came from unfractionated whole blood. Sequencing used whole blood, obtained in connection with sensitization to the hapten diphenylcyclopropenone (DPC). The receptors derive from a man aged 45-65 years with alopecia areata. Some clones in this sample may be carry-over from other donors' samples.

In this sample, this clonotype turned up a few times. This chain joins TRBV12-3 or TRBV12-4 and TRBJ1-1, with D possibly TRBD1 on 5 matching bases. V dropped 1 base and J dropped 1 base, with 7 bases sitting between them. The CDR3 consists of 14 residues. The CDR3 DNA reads TGTGCCAGCAGTTTAGAAACAGGGAACACTGAAGCTTTCTTT. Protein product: CASSLETGNTEAFF.

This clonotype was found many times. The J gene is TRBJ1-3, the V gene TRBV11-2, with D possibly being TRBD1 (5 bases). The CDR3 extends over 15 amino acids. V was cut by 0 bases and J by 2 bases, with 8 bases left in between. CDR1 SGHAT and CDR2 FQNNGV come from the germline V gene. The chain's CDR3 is CASSLEGGPGNTIYF. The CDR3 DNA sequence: TGTGCCAGCAGCTTAGAGGGGGGACCTGGAAACACCATATATTTT.

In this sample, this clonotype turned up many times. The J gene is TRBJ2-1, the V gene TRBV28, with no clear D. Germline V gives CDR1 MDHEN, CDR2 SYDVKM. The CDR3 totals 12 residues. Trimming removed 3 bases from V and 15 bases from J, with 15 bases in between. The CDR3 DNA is TGTGCCAGCAGTTTGTCCGCCCACTATCTGTTCTTC. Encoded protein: CASSLSAHYLFF.

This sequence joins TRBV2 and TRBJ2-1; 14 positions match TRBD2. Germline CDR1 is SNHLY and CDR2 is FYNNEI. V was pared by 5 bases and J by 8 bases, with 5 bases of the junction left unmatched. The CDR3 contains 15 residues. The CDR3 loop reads CASSKGLAGVDEQFF. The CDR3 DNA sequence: TGTGCCAGCAGTAAGGGACTAGCGGGGGTCGATGAGCAGTTCTTC.

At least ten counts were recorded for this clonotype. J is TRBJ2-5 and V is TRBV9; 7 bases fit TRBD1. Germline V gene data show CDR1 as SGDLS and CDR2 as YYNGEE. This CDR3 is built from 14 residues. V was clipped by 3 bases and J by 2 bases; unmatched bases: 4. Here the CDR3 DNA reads TGTGCCAGCAGCGACGGGGACAGACAAGAGACCCAGTACTTC. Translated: CASSDGDRQETQYF.

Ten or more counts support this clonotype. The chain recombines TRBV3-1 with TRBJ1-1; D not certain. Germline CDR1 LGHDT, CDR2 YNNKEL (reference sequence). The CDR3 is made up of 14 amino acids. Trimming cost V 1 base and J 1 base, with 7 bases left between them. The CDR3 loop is CASSQVSGNTEAFF. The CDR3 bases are TGTGCCAGCAGCCAAGTTTCGGGGAACACTGAAGCTTTCTTT.

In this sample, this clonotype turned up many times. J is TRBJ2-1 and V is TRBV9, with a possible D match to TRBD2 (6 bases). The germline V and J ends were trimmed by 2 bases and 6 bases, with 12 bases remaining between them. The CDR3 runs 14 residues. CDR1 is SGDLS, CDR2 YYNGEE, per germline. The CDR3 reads CASSVGGLSNEQFF. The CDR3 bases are TGTGCCAGCAGCGTGGGAGGCTTATCCAATGAGCAGTTCTTC.

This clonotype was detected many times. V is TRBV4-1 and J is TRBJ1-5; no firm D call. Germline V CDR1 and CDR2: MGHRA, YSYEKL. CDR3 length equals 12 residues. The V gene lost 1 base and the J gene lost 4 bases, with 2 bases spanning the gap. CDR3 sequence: CASSQVNQPQHF. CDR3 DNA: TGCGCCAGCAGCCAAGTTAATCAGCCCCAGCATTTT.

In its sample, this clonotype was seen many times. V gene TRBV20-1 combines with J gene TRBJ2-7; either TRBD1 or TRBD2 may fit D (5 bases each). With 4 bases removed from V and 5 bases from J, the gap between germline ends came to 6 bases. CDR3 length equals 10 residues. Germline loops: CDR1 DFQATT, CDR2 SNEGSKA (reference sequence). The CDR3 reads CSAMGHEQYF. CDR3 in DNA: TGCAGTGCTATGGGACACGAGCAGTACTTC.

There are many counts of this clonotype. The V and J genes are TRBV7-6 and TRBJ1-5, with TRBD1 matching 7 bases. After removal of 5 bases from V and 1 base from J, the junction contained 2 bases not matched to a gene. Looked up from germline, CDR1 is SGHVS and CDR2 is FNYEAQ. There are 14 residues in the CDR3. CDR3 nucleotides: TGTGCCAGCAGCCTACAGGGGAGCAATCAGCCCCAGCATTTT. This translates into CASSLQGSNQPQHF.

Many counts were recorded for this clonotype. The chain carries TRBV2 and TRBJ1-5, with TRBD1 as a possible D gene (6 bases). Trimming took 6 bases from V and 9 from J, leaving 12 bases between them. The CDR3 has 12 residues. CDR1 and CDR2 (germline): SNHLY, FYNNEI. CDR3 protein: CASRDSLGPQHF. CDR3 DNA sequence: TGTGCCAGCAGGGACAGCTTGGGGCCCCAGCATTTT. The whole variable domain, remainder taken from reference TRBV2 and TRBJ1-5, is EPEVTQTPSHQVTQMGQEVILRCVPISNHLYFYWYRQILGQKVEFLVSFYNNEISEKSEIFDDQFSVERPDGSNFTLKIRSTKLEDSAMYFCASRDSLGPQHFGDGTRLSIL.

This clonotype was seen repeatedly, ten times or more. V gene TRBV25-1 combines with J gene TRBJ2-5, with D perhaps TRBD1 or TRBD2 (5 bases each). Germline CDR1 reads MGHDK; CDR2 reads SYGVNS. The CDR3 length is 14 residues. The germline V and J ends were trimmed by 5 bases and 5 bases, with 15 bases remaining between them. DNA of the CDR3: TGTGCCAGCAGTAACCCCAGAGGGGATGAGACCCAGTACTTC. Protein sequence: CASSNPRGDETQYF. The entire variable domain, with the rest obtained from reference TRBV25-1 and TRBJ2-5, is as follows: EADIYQTPRYLVIGTGKKITLECSQTMGHDKMYWYQQDPGMELHLIHYSYGVNSTEKGDLSSESTVSRIRTEHFPLTLESARPSHTSQYLCASSNPRGDETQYFGPGTRLLVL.

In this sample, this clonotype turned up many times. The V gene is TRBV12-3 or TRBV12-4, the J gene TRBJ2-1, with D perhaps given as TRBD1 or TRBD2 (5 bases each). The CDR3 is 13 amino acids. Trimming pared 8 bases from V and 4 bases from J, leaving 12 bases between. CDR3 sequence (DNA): TGTGCCAGCTTTCGGGACGTATACAATGAGCAGTTCTTC. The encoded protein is CASFRDVYNEQFF.

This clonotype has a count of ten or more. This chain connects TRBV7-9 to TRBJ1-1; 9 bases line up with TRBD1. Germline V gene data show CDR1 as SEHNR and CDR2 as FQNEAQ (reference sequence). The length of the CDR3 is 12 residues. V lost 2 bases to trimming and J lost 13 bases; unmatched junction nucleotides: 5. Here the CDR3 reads CASSLPRQGGFF. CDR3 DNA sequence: TGTGCCAGCAGCTTACCCAGACAGGGGGGTTTCTTT.

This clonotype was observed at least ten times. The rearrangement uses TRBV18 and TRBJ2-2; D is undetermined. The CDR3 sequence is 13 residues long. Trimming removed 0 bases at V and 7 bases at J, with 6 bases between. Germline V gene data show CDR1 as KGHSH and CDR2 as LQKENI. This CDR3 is CASSPPVDGELFF. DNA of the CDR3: TGTGCCAGCTCACCACCGGTGGACGGGGAGCTGTTTTTT. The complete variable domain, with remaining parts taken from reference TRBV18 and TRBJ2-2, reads NAGVMQNPRHLVRRRGQEARLRCSPMKGHSHVYWYRQLPEEGLKFMVYLQKENIIDESGMPKERFSAEFPKEGPSILRIQQVVRGDSAAYFCASSPPVDGELFFGEGSRLTVL.

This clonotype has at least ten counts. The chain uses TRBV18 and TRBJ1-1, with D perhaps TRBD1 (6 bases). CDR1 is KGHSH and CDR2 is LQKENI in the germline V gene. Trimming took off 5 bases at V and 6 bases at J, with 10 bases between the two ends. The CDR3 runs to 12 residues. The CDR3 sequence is CASSSDSPEAFF. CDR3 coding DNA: TGTGCCAGCTCATCGGACAGTCCTGAAGCTTTCTTT.

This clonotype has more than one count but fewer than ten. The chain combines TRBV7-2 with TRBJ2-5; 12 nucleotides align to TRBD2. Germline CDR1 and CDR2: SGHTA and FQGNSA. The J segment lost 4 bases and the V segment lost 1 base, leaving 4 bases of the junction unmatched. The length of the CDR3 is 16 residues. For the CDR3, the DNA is TGTGCCAGCAGCTTAGACGGACTAGCGGGGAGAGAGACCCAGTACTTC. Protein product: CASSLDGLAGRETQYF.

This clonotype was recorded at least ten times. CDR3 protein: CASSQVGRGTAFF. The DNA for the CDR3 is TGTGCCAGCAGCCAAGTCGGCAGGGGGACGGCTTTCTTT. V and J are TRBV3-1 and TRBJ1-1; 7 bases fit TRBD1. CDR3 length equals 13 residues. With 1 base clipped from V and 11 bases from J, the junction kept 7 bases outside the gene matches. Per germline, CDR1 LGHDT and CDR2 YNNKEL (reference sequence).

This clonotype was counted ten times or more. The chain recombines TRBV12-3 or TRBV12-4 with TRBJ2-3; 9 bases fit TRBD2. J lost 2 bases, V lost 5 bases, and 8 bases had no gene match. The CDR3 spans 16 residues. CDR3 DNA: TGTGCCAGCAGTCCCCTTAGCGGGAGAACCACAGATACGCAGTATTTT. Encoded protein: CASSPLSGRTTDTQYF.

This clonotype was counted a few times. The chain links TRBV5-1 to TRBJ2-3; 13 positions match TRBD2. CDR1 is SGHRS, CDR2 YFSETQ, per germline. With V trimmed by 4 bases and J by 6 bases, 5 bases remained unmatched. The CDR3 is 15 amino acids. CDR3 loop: CASSTGLAGTDTQYF. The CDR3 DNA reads TGCGCCAGCAGCACGGGACTAGCGGGGACGGATACGCAGTATTTT.

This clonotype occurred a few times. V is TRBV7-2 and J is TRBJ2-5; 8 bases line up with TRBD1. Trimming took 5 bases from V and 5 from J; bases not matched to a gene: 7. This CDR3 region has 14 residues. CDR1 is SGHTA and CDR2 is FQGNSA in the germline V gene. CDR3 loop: CASSPQGVGETQYF. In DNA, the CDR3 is TGTGCCAGCAGCCCACAGGGGGTTGGGGAGACCCAGTACTTC.

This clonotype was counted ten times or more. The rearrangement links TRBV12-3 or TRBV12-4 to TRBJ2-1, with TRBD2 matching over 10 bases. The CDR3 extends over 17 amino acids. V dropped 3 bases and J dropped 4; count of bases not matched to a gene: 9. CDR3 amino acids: CASSFPLTSGDYNEQFF. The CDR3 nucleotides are TGTGCCAGCAGTTTTCCTCTAACTAGCGGGGATTACAATGAGCAGTTCTTC.

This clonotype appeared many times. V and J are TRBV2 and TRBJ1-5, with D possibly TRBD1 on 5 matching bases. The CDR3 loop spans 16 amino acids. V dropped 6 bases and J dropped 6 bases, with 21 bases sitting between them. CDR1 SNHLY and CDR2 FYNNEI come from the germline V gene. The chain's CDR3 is CASRSGQGKRGQPQHF. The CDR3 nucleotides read TGTGCCAGCAGATCTGGTCAAGGGAAGAGGGGTCAGCCCCAGCATTTT.

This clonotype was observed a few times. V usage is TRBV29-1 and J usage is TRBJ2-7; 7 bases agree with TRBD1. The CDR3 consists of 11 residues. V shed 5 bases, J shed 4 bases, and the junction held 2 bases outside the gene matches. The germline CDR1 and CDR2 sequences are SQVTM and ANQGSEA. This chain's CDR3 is CSVSDRYEQYF. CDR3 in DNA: TGCAGCGTTTCGGACAGGTACGAGCAGTACTTC.

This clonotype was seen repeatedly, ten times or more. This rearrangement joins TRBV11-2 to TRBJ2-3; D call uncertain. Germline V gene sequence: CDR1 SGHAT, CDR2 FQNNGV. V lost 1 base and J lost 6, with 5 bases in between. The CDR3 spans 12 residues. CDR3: CASSLGYDTQYF. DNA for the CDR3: TGTGCCAGCAGCTTAGGGTATGATACGCAGTATTTT.

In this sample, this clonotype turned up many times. CDR3 bases: TGTGCCAGCAGCCCGGGACTAGCAGCGAACACCGGGGAGCTGTTTTTT. It encodes CASSPGLAANTGELFF. V usage is TRBV3-1 and J usage is TRBJ2-2; 9 bases align to TRBD2. Germline V gene lookup returns CDR1 LGHDT and CDR2 YNNKEL (reference sequence). This CDR3 comprises 16 residues. V lost 4 bases and J lost 0; bases outside the gene matches: 3.